This T cell receptor (beta chain) is drawn from a study of T cells in women clearing cervical HPV infection (dated by TCRdb to the late 2010s). Regarding the study in general: Cases were about 25 women with histologically confirmed HPV16-related CIN3 or worse, including a couple of invasive cancers. Among cases, blood sampling came a median of almost 150 days after lesion detection, with an interquartile range of about 80 to 220 days. The roughly 27 controls were women who cleared a single incident HPV16 infection within 12 months without developing precancer or cancer. This exploratory proof-of-principle case-control study, nested within the Guanacaste HPV Natural History Study in Costa Rica, compared TCR repertoires among women with different cervical HPV16 outcomes. Five blinded duplicates per group were added as quality controls, giving approximately 60 samples: 50 or so participants and approximately ten replicates. In the parent cohort, 10,049 women aged 18 or older were enrolled in Guanacaste, Costa Rica, during about 1993 to 1994 and then followed for less than nine years. Cases had a median age of roughly 35 years compared with just over 37 for controls, and baseline characteristics showed no significant differences between the groups. HLA typing was available for only a few women, so HLA type could not be excluded as a confounder. Cases were matched to controls by age within five years and by the year the sample was collected. Blood from cases was drawn at the visit where the lesion was first identified, while blood from controls was drawn once the infection was no longer detected. What the work shows at the level of the full study, not this receptor alone: The cross-sectional design could not show whether the associations came before the infection or were a result of it, and neither effector/memory subsets nor HPV-specific T cells were isolated. TRBV6-7 relative abundance was lower in cases than in controls (roughly 0.12% versus 0.17%; Bonferroni P = 0.0008). Random forest classifiers combining richness and V gene abundances distinguished cases from controls with an estimated AUC of just under 0.85. Because the number of T cells in each sample was unknown, differences in richness could reflect differing T-cell content rather than repertoire biology. TCR repertoire richness was significantly higher in CIN3+ cases than in controls across sequencing depths, while evenness did not differ.

TCR beta CDR3 regions were amplified by multiplex PCR using the immunoSEQ assay from an average of roughly 1,100 ng genomic DNA per sample. The assay corrected primer bias using a complete synthetic TCR repertoire to establish an amplification baseline. The amplicons were sequenced on the Illumina platform. The authors' analysis ran thus. Sequences were error-corrected by clustering with frequency ratios and a modified nearest-neighbor algorithm, then analyzed in the immunoSEQ Analyzer with IMGT gene definitions. At each rarefaction depth, TCR richness and evenness were averaged over 20 rarefaction repeats, and samples with fewer sequences than the depth were excluded. Relative abundances of V, D and J genes were compared between groups using Wilcoxon rank sum tests, with FDR correction applied. Blinded duplicates gave an intraclass correlation of more than 90% for TCR richness and an average of about 76% across some 62 gene segments. TCRdb stores this immuneACCESS table with in-frame sequences only. Part of the clones is absent; in the studies checked, under half of the shortfall reflects unresolved V genes, and no reason is known for the rest. The V and J calls and the clone size are those of that table, but D and trimming were determined from the DNA. The table for this sample lists 15,000 or so clones. Roughly 10% of the sample belongs to the ten largest clones.

On this clone: Its antigen is unknown. The read terminates 3 residues ahead of where the CDR3 ends, so the germline J gene completes it.

Every participant had a single incident cervical HPV16 infection, and women with prevalent HPV16 infections were excluded. Cervical HPV DNA was detected with MY09/MY11 PCR, and genotyping was done by dot-blot hybridization. Approximately 16 mL of heparinized blood were centrifuged, and the buffy coat was split into aliquots, frozen at -30 degrees C, and then kept at -80 degrees C. QIAGEN kits were used to extract genomic DNA from buffy coat specimens. The CDR3 spans 14 residues, from the cysteine through the phenylalanine. Sequencing covers 33 bases of the CDR3, shown here with the frame starting at base 1. A distance of 11 bases separates the germline ends of V and J, which lose 3 bases and 5 bases respectively.

This receptor chain uses TRBV12-3 or TRBV12-4 and TRBJ2-1; 6 matching bases give a weak D call of TRBD2. Sequencing was performed on blood buffy coat. The clonotype originates from a woman between 18 and 70 years old with a cervical HPV16 infection that either progressed to CIN3+ or cleared (not recorded which). CDR3 DNA (partial): TGTGCCAGCAGTTTCGGCGGGGAGGACAATGAG. Translated, it reads CASSFGGEDNE. From start to end, the CDR3 is CASSFGGEDNEQFF.